The 29 T cell receptor beta chains below all came from one sample that was sequenced in a study of T-cell reconstitution after alpha-beta-depleted transplantation in children. The TCRbeta library incorporated unique molecular identifiers. TCRdb reanalysed the PCR reads using MiXCR and keeps one entry per CDR3 protein. Here the sample spans 130,000 to 150,000 distinct CDR3 sequences, around 8.8% being singletons. The sequencing used PBMCs, mostly from graft donor cells, collected 180 days after TCRalphabeta/CD19-depleted stem cell transplant. All receptors come from a female patient aged 2-10 years who had a stem cell transplant for congenital amegakaryocytic thrombocytopenia, so the T cells may come from the graft donor.

In its sample, this clonotype was seen many times. The chain carries TRBV30 and TRBJ2-3; 9 positions agree with TRBD1. CDR1 and CDR2 (germline): GTSNPN, SVGIG (reference sequence). J lost 4 bases, V lost 1 base, and 6 bases had no gene match. The CDR3 runs to 15 residues. CDR3 residues: CAWSDYRGHADTQYF. DNA of the CDR3: TGTGCCTGGAGTGATTACAGGGGGCACGCAGATACGCAGTATTTT.

This clonotype was seen repeatedly, ten times or more. The chain employs TRBV10-3 and TRBJ2-7; weak D call: TRBD1 (6 bases). The CDR3 sequence is 12 residues long. Germline V lookup: CDR1 ENHRY, CDR2 SYGVKD. The V end was cut by 10 bases, the J end by 4 bases, with 14 bases between. The chain's CDR3 is CATLTGTYEQYF. DNA for the CDR3: TGTGCCACCTTGACAGGAACGTACGAGCAGTACTTC.

Notes on this clonotype: Given a much more abundant clone one base away, this may be a read error. The V and J genes are TRBV2 and TRBJ2-1, with 7 positions matching TRBD2. CDR1 and CDR2 from the germline V gene are SNHLY and FYNNEI. This CDR3 is built from 16 residues. CDR3 region: CTSKIAGGGTYNEQFF. CDR3 sequence (DNA): TGTACCAGCAAGATAGCGGGTGGGGGTACCTACAATGAGCAGTTCTTC.

This clonotype was recorded a few times. The V call is TRBV3-1, the J call TRBJ1-1; 12 bases are a match to TRBD1. The CDR3 extends over 14 amino acids. The germline V gene has CDR1 LGHDT and CDR2 YNNKEL (reference sequence). J lost 12 bases, V lost 1 base, and 6 bases had no gene match. CDR3 nucleotides: TGTGCCAGCAGCCAAGCGGGGGGACAGGGGGCAACTTTCTTT. Translated, it gives CASSQAGGQGATFF. The variable domain in full, with the rest retrieved from reference TRBV3-1 and TRBJ1-1, is DTAVSQTPKYLVTQMGNDKSIKCEQNLGHDTMYWYKQDSKKFLKIMFSYNNKELIINETVPNRFSPKSPDKAHLNLHINSLELGDSAVYFCASSQAGGQGATFFGQGTRLTVV.

V usage is TRBV5-1 and J usage is TRBJ2-4; 7 nucleotides match TRBD1. The CDR3 consists of 17 residues. The germline V gene has CDR1 SGHRS and CDR2 YFSETQ. V trimming: 3 bases; J trimming: 10 bases; junction bases outside the gene matches: 19. CDR3 in amino acids: CASSSEPQGTTQGIQYF. CDR3 in DNA: TGCGCCAGCAGCTCGGAACCACAGGGGACGACCCAGGGAATTCAGTACTTC.

The sample holds many counts of this clonotype. This sequence joins TRBV2 and TRBJ2-7, with D possibly being TRBD1 or TRBD2 (5 bases each). The germline V and J ends were trimmed by 1 base and 0 bases, with 13 bases remaining between them. Germline loops: CDR1 SNHLY, CDR2 FYNNEI. This CDR3 spans 16 amino acids. This chain's CDR3 is CASSEGDVRYSYEQYF. The CDR3 DNA reads as TGTGCCAGCAGTGAAGGGGACGTACGATACTCCTACGAGCAGTACTTC.

This clonotype was seen a few times. The chain links TRBV9 to TRBJ2-7, with TRBD2 matching over 7 bases. This CDR3 is built from 15 residues. Germline-derived CDR1 and CDR2 are SGDLS and YYNGEE. Germline trimming cut 3 bases from V and 2 bases from J; bases unmatched to any gene: 8. The CDR3, as DNA: TGTGCCAGCAGCGCCTCCAGCGGGGCAGCCTACGAGCAGTACTTC. Translating it yields CASSASSGAAYEQYF.

This clonotype was counted many times. This rearrangement joins TRBV2 to TRBJ2-3; TRBD1 matches at 11 bases. This CDR3 spans 15 amino acids. V shed 6 bases, J shed 4 bases, and the junction held 6 bases outside the gene matches. Germline CDR1 is SNHLY and CDR2 is FYNNEI. CDR3 sequence: CASSPDRGPSDTQYF. The CDR3 nucleotides read TGTGCCAGCAGCCCGGACAGGGGGCCTTCAGATACGCAGTATTTT.

Ten or more counts support this clonotype. The CDR3 region has the DNA TGTGCCAGCAGTGAAAGGGAATACAATGAGCAGTTCTTC. It yields the protein CASSEREYNEQFF. V is TRBV2 and J is TRBJ2-1; D is unclear. The CDR3 is 13 amino acids. With 2 bases removed from V and 4 bases from J, the gap between germline ends came to 6 bases. The germline V gene has CDR1 SNHLY and CDR2 FYNNEI. Full variable domain (missing parts from reference TRBV2 and TRBJ2-1): EPEVTQTPSHQVTQMGQEVILRCVPISNHLYFYWYRQILGQKVEFLVSFYNNEISEKSEIFDDQFSVERPDGSNFTLKIRSTKLEDSAMYFCASSEREYNEQFFGPGTRLTVL.

This clonotype showed up many times. J is TRBJ2-3 and V is TRBV6-5; 12 bases match TRBD2. J was trimmed by 3 bases and V by 5 bases; bases with no gene match: 12. Germline values: CDR1 MNHEY, CDR2 SVGAGI. The CDR3 loop spans 18 amino acids. The CDR3 bases are TGTGCCAGCAGTGTACCGACTAGCGGGGGCTCATGGACAGATACGCAGTATTTT. As protein: CASSVPTSGGSWTDTQYF.

This clonotype was found many times. The chain uses TRBV4-2 and TRBJ2-7; D is perhaps TRBD1 (5 bases). V was shortened by 4 bases and J by 5 bases, with 18 bases between the two germline ends. The CDR3 spans 15 residues. The germline V gene encodes CDR1 LGHNA and CDR2 YNFKEQ. The CDR3: CASSPLGASFDEQYF. The CDR3 DNA reads TGTGCCAGCAGCCCCCTTGGGGCTAGTTTCGACGAGCAGTACTTC.

This clonotype is medium-sized by share. The chain joins TRBV28 to TRBJ2-7; 13 bases are a match to TRBD2. Germline values: CDR1 MDHEN, CDR2 SYDVKM. The J segment lost 3 bases and the V segment lost 6 bases, leaving 5 bases of the junction unmatched. CDR3 length: 15 amino acids. Here the CDR3 reads CASSRGLAGDYEQYF. The CDR3 DNA is TGTGCCAGCAGCCGCGGACTAGCGGGGGACTACGAGCAGTACTTC.

This clonotype was recorded at least ten times. V gene TRBV12-3 or TRBV12-4 combines with J gene TRBJ2-5; D is undetermined. Trimming shortened V by 2 bases and J by 5 bases, and 6 bases separated the two germline ends. The CDR3 spans 12 residues. The CDR3 nucleotides read TGTGCCAGCAGTTTAAACCGGGAGACCCAGTACTTC. Translated, it gives CASSLNRETQYF.

Points on this clonotype: A much larger clone sits a single nucleotide away, making a read error possible. This CDR3 is missing its conserved last phenylalanine or tryptophan, likely due to a read error. The J gene is TRBJ2-7, the V gene TRBV28; no firm D call. Germline loops: CDR1 MDHEN, CDR2 SYDVKM. The CDR3 loop spans 14 amino acids. The V gene lost 2 bases and the J gene lost 0 bases, with 8 bases spanning the gap. As DNA, the CDR3 is TGTGCCAGCAGTTTACCCCATCGCTCCTACGAGCAGTACTCC. Its protein is CASSLPHRSYEQYS.

In its sample, this clonotype was seen many times. This chain joins TRBV12-3 or TRBV12-4 and TRBJ1-2, with D possibly TRBD1 on 6 matching bases. Trimming left V 5 bases short and J 5 bases short, with 15 bases between. The CDR3 totals 14 residues. The CDR3: CASSPTGEGYGYTF. CDR3 nucleotides: TGTGCCAGCAGTCCGACAGGAGAGGGGTATGGCTACACCTTC.

This clonotype was seen a few times. The rearrangement uses TRBV6-5 and TRBJ2-5; 7 bases map to TRBD1. J was trimmed by 5 bases and V by 2 bases; bases with no gene match: 5. Germline CDR1 and CDR2: MNHEY and SVGAGI. The CDR3 has 14 amino acids. CDR3 in amino acids: CASSYPGQEETQYF. The CDR3 nucleotides read TGTGCCAGCAGTTACCCTGGACAGGAGGAGACCCAGTACTTC.

This chain's CDR3 is CASSLVRGLNSPLHF. The CDR3 DNA sequence: TGTGCCAGCAGTTTGGTGCGAGGTCTGAATTCACCCCTCCACTTT. V gene TRBV28 combines with J gene TRBJ1-6; D gene uncertain. V lost 3 bases to trimming and J lost 7 bases, with 13 bases between them. The CDR3 covers 15 residues. Germline V gene sequence: CDR1 MDHEN, CDR2 SYDVKM.

This clonotype was counted ten times or more. CDR3 coding DNA: TGCAGTGCTAGAGATCCCCTAGCGGCCCAAGAGACCCAGTACTTC. Translating gives CSARDPLAAQETQYF. The chain combines TRBV20-1 with TRBJ2-5; 7 positions agree with TRBD2. From germline, CDR1 is DFQATT and CDR2 SNEGSKA (reference sequence). V trimming: 0 bases; J trimming: 1 base; junction bases outside the gene matches: 5. The CDR3 consists of 15 residues.

The table lists this clonotype with many counts. The rearrangement joins TRBV10-3 to TRBJ2-3, with D possibly called TRBD1 or TRBD2 (6 bases each). The V gene's germline CDR1 is ENHRY and CDR2 SYGVKD. V dropped 4 bases and J dropped 1 base, with 9 bases sitting between them. The CDR3 has 14 residues. The CDR3 is CAISGGAGTDTQYF. DNA for the CDR3: TGTGCCATCAGTGGGGGGGCGGGCACAGATACGCAGTATTTT.

This clonotype has a handful of counts. This rearrangement joins TRBV30 to TRBJ2-7; D uncertain. Per germline, CDR1 GTSNPN and CDR2 SVGIG (reference sequence). This CDR3 spans 11 amino acids. V was pared by 2 bases and J by 2 bases, with 4 bases between. The CDR3 bases are TGTGCCTGGAGTCCAGCCTACGAGCAGTACTTC. Amino acid sequence: CAWSPAYEQYF.

The chain employs TRBV10-3 and TRBJ2-2, with 9 bases fitting TRBD2. V lost 10 bases and J lost 5; bases outside the gene matches: 17. This CDR3 has 17 amino acids. Germline V gene lookup returns CDR1 ENHRY and CDR2 SYGVKD. The CDR3 protein is CANALLAGCFRTGELFF. In DNA form, the CDR3 reads TGTGCCAACGCCCTCCTAGCGGGGTGCTTTCGTACCGGGGAGCTGTTTTTT.

In DNA, the CDR3 is TGCAGTGCCAGGTCCCCTGGGGCCAACGTCCTGACTTTC. As protein: CSARSPGANVLTF. V and J are TRBV20-1 and TRBJ2-6; D gene ambiguous. V was shortened by 6 bases and J by 2 bases, with 8 bases between the two germline ends. The CDR3 extends over 13 amino acids. Germline V lookup: CDR1 DFQATT, CDR2 SNEGSKA (reference sequence).

The rearrangement links TRBV7-2 to TRBJ2-5, with a possible D match to TRBD2 (5 bases). The germline V gene encodes CDR1 SGHTA and CDR2 FQGNSA. This CDR3 region has 14 residues. Between the trimmed V and J ends, which lost 1 base and 7 bases, there was a span of 13 bases. The CDR3 region is CASSLDLGVGTQYF. CDR3 in DNA: TGTGCCAGCAGCTTAGATCTCGGGGTGGGGACCCAGTACTTC.

This clonotype showed up just a few times. The chain links TRBV6-2 or TRBV6-3 to TRBJ2-7, with 11 bases fitting TRBD2. Germline CDR1 reads MNHEY; CDR2 reads SVGEGT. The CDR3 has 16 residues. The J segment lost 4 bases and the V segment lost 2 bases, leaving 7 bases of the junction unmatched. Here the CDR3 DNA reads TGTGCCAGCAGTTACGCCGCGGCTAGCGGGGGGTACGAGCAGTACTTC. This sequence encodes CASSYAAASGGYEQYF.

This clonotype was recorded at least ten times. The chain joins TRBV27 to TRBJ2-5; the D gene is possibly TRBD2 (5 bases). This CDR3 spans 14 amino acids. Germline loops: CDR1 MNHEY, CDR2 SMNVEV (reference sequence). Trimming cost V 6 bases and J 4 bases, with 15 bases left between them. The DNA for the CDR3 is TGTGCCAGCAGACTCCGAGGGTGGGGAGAGACCCAGTACTTC. This gives the protein CASRLRGWGETQYF.

This clonotype was counted at least ten times. The rearrangement joins TRBV6-1 to TRBJ1-5; D uncertain. CDR1 is MNHNS, CDR2 SASEGT, per germline. The CDR3 loop spans 15 amino acids. V gave up 0 bases and J gave up 7 bases, with 13 bases separating them. CDR3 DNA sequence: TGTGCCAGCAGTGAAGCGGGCTTGCTAGGGCAGCCCCAGCATTTT. Residues: CASSEAGLLGQPQHF.

This clonotype was observed many times. This chain links TRBV6-5 with TRBJ2-3; 9 nucleotides agree with TRBD1. Germline assignment: CDR1 MNHEY and CDR2 SVGAGI. With V trimmed by 6 bases and J by 8 bases, 3 bases remained unmatched. The CDR3 spans 12 residues. The CDR3 nucleotides are TGTGCCAGCAGCCCGACAGGGGGTACGCAGTATTTT. Translation: CASSPTGGTQYF.

In its sample, this clonotype was seen a few times. This chain uses TRBV28 with TRBJ2-7, with D uncertain. The CDR3 has 15 amino acids. Germline assignment: CDR1 MDHEN and CDR2 SYDVKM. V shed 0 bases and J shed 5 bases, with 14 bases lying between them. CDR3 in amino acids: CASSLWAGASDEQYF. The CDR3 DNA reads TGTGCCAGCAGTTTATGGGCAGGTGCATCGGACGAGCAGTACTTC.

This clonotype has more than one count but fewer than ten. The chain links TRBV5-1 to TRBJ2-7; TRBD2 matches at 10 bases. Trimming at V came to 1 base and at J to 2 bases, leaving 3 bases not matched to a gene. Germline CDR1 SGHRS, CDR2 YFSETQ. This CDR3 region has 15 residues. CDR3 sequence (DNA): TGCGCCAGCAGCTTGAGCGGGGGGGCCGCCTACGAGCAGTACTTC. It yields the protein CASSLSGGAAYEQYF. Together with reference TRBV5-1 and TRBJ2-7, the CDR3 gives the full variable domain: KAGVTQTPRYLIKTRGQQVTLSCSPISGHRSVSWYQQTPGQGLQFLFEYFSETQRNKGNFPGRFSGRQFSNSRSEMNVSTLELGDSALYLCASSLSGGAAYEQYFGPGTRLTVT.